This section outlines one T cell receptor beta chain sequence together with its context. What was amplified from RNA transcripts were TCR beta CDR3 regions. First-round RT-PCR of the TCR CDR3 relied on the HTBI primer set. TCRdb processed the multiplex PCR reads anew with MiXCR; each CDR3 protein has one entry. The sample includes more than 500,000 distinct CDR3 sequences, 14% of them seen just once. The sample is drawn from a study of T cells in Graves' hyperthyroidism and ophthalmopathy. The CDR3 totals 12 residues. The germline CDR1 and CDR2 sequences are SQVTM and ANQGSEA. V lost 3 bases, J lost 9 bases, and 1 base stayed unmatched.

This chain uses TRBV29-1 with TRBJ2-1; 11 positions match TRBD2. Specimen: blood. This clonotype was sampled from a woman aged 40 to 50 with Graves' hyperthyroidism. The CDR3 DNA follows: TGCAGCGTTGACGGACTAGCGGGTGAGCAGTTCTTC. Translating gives CSVDGLAGEQFF.